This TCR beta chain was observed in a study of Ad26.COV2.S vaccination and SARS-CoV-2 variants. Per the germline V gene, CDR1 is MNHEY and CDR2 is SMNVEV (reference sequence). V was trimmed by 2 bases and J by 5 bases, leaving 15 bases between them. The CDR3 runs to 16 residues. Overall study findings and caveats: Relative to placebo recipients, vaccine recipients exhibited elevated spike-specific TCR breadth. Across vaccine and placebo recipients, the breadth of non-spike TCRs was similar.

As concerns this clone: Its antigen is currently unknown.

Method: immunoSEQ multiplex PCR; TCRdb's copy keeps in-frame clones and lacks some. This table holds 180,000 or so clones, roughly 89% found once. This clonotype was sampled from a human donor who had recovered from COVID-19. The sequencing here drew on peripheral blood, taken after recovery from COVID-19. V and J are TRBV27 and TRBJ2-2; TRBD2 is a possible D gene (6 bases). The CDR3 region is CASSLIGQGGTGELFF. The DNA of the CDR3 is TGTGCCAGCAGTTTAATTGGGCAGGGAGGTACCGGGGAGCTGTTTTTT.